The 28 T cell receptor beta chains in this list originate from one sample, sequenced in a study of blood T cell repertoires in COVID-19. Here immunoSEQ multiplex PCR was the method, and the copy in TCRdb shows in-frame clones only, minus some. The table includes around 470,000 clones, nearly 90% detected once. Sequencing input: peripheral blood. Every receptor here comes from a man between 18 and 29 years old with COVID-19, enrolled during active disease.

The gene calls are TRBV20-1 and TRBJ1-5, with 7 bases fitting TRBD1. The trim removed 3 bases at V and 3 bases at J, leaving 8 bases unmatched. Germline loops: CDR1 DFQATT, CDR2 SNEGSKA (reference sequence). There are 15 residues in the CDR3. The CDR3 reads CSASNRGGNNQPQHF. DNA of the CDR3: TGCAGTGCTAGTAACAGGGGTGGAAACAATCAGCCCCAGCATTTT.

This clone was detected once. J is TRBJ1-2 and V is TRBV5-4, with 7 bases lining up with TRBD1. V shed 4 bases, J shed 8 bases, and the junction held 8 bases outside the gene matches. This CDR3 is built from 13 residues. CDR1 and CDR2 from the germline V gene are SGHNT and YYREEE (reference sequence). CDR3 in DNA: TGTGCCAGCAGCCCAGACAGGGAATCGGGCTACACCTTC. Protein product: CASSPDRESGYTF.

The gene calls are TRBV5-1 and TRBJ2-7, with 8 nucleotides matching TRBD1. Germline lookup yields CDR1 SGHRS and CDR2 YFSETQ. V shed 6 bases and J 5 bases; nucleotides not matched to a gene: 10. The CDR3 covers 14 residues. DNA of the CDR3: TGCGCCAGCACCCCACGACAGGGGAACGACGAGCAGTACTTC. Amino acid sequence: CASTPRQGNDEQYF.

The count of this clone is one. The CDR3 loop reads CASSPGQGSQYNEQFF. DNA of the CDR3: TGTGCCAGCTCACCGGGACAGGGGTCACAATACAATGAGCAGTTCTTC. The chain couples TRBV18 to TRBJ2-1, with 10 bases identical to TRBD1. Germline CDR1 KGHSH, CDR2 LQKENI. The CDR3 length is 16 residues. Trimming removed 3 bases from V and 4 bases from J; junction bases left unmatched: 6.

This chain connects TRBV10-2 to TRBJ2-1, with 7 bases identical to TRBD2. CDR1 is WSHSY, CDR2 SAAADI, per germline. The V and J ends lost 6 bases and 6 bases, in that order; junction bases with no gene match: 11. This CDR3 comprises 15 residues. The CDR3 loop is CASSEFVRGGNEQFF. In DNA form, the CDR3 reads TGCGCCAGCAGCGAATTCGTCCGCGGGGGCAATGAGCAGTTCTTC.

Regarding this clone: In the same sample, other DNA sequences code for this CDR3. The chain uses TRBV5-1 and TRBJ1-1; TRBD1 matches at 11 bases. CDR1 SGHRS and CDR2 YFSETQ come from the germline V gene. Unmatched junction bases numbered 4, after V lost 2 bases and J lost 4 bases. CDR3 length equals 15 residues. CDR3 residues: CASSLSGTGGTEAFF. The CDR3 bases are TGCGCCAGCAGCTTATCCGGGACAGGGGGCACTGAAGCTTTCTTT.

The chain employs TRBV4-1 and TRBJ2-7; 7 bases match TRBD2. The germline V gene encodes CDR1 MGHRA and CDR2 YSYEKL. Trimming took 4 bases from V and 6 from J; bases not matched to a gene: 15. This CDR3 region has 16 residues. The CDR3 DNA sequence: TGCGCCAGCAGCCCTCGGGATGGCGGGAGTAGGCTCGAGCAGTACTTC. This gives the protein CASSPRDGGSRLEQYF.

The chain carries TRBV5-1 and TRBJ2-1, with a possible D match to TRBD1 (5 bases). This CDR3 contains 14 residues. The V gene lost 3 bases and the J gene lost 0 bases, with 7 bases spanning the gap. Germline V gene lookup returns CDR1 SGHRS and CDR2 YFSETQ. The CDR3 protein is CASSWGNSYNEQFF. The CDR3 coding sequence is TGCGCCAGCAGCTGGGGCAACTCCTACAATGAGCAGTTCTTC.

This sequence joins TRBV24-1 and TRBJ2-2; 7 nucleotides align to TRBD1. CDR1 is KGHDR, CDR2 SFDVKD, per germline. The CDR3 length is 18 residues. The junction had 17 bases not matched to a gene; V was cut back by 8 bases and J by 3 bases. CDR3 region: CATTNDHSLQGYTGELFF. The CDR3, as DNA: TGTGCCACCACAAACGATCACTCGTTACAGGGGTACACCGGGGAGCTGTTTTTT.

The chain employs TRBV25-1 and TRBJ2-5; 12 nucleotides match TRBD1. The CDR3 length is 16 residues. Looked up from germline, CDR1 is MGHDK and CDR2 is SYGVNS. With V trimmed by 2 bases and J by 2 bases, 3 bases remained unmatched. For the CDR3, the DNA is TGTGCCAGCAGTGAAGGGACAGGGGGCAATCAAGAGACCCAGTACTTC. Amino acid sequence: CASSEGTGGNQETQYF.

The chain employs TRBV3-1 (or the pseudogene TRBV3-2) and TRBJ2-5; D might be TRBD2 (5 bases). CDR3 length equals 14 residues. Germline V gene data show CDR1 as LGHDT and CDR2 as YNNKEL (reference sequence). Trimming stripped 1 base from V and 5 bases from J, with 11 bases between. CDR3 sequence: CASSQGSRGETQYF. Written as DNA, the CDR3 is TGTGCCAGCAGCCAAGGGAGCCGAGGGGAGACCCAGTACTTC.

V and J are TRBV5-5 and TRBJ2-6; 11 positions match TRBD1. The CDR3 sequence is 18 residues long. CDR1 and CDR2 (germline): SGHKS, YYEKEE (reference sequence). The J segment lost 2 bases and the V segment lost 4 bases, leaving 8 bases of the junction unmatched. This CDR3 is CASSNRDRGVPGANVLTF. CDR3 DNA: TGTGCCAGCAGCAACCGGGACAGGGGGGTTCCTGGGGCCAACGTCCTGACTTTC. Looking up the rest from reference TRBV5-5 and TRBJ2-6 gives the full variable domain: DAGVTQSPTHLIKTRGQQVTLRCSPISGHKSVSWYQQVLGQGPQFIFQYYEKEERGRGNFPDRFSARQFPNYSSELNVNALLLGDSALYLCASSNRDRGVPGANVLTFGAGSRLTVL.

This clone was seen only a few times. This chain uses TRBV10-2 with TRBJ1-1, with 9 bases identical to TRBD1. This CDR3 is 15 amino acids long. Per the germline V gene, CDR1 is WSHSY and CDR2 is SAAADI. V lost 5 bases to trimming and J lost 4 bases; unmatched junction nucleotides: 8. CDR3 sequence (DNA): TGCGCCAGCAGTCTAACAGGGGGCGCGGGCACTGAAGCTTTCTTT. It is translated as CASSLTGGAGTEAFF.

The J gene is TRBJ1-1, the V gene TRBV19, with unresolved D. The CDR3 covers 15 residues. Deletions cut 3 bases from V and 3 bases from J, with 14 bases between. Germline V CDR1 and CDR2: LNHDA, SQIVND (reference sequence). For the CDR3, the DNA is TGTGCCAGTAGTATGGGCCTCGGAAAGGACACTGAAGCTTTCTTT. Residues: CASSMGLGKDTEAFF.

V gene TRBV7-8 combines with J gene TRBJ2-7; 13 bases are shared with TRBD2. Germline-derived CDR1 and CDR2 are SGHVS and FQNEAQ. The CDR3 runs to 15 residues. Trimming took 4 bases from V and 4 from J; bases not matched to a gene: 4. The CDR3 DNA reads TGTGCCAGCAGCTCCAGACTAGCGGGGGGATACGAGCAGTACTTC. Translation: CASSSRLAGGYEQYF.

The chain links TRBV19 to TRBJ1-4, with D perhaps matching TRBD1 (5 bases). CDR3 length equals 15 residues. Trimming pared 6 bases from V and 0 bases from J, leaving 11 bases between. Germline V lookup: CDR1 LNHDA, CDR2 SQIVND (reference sequence). In DNA, the CDR3 is TGTGCCAGTAGGCGGTTGGGGCCAACTAATGAAAAACTGTTTTTT. Amino acids: CASRRLGPTNEKLFF.

The chain has TRBV7-8 and TRBJ2-5; tentatively, D is TRBD2 (6 bases). The CDR3 has 15 residues. CDR1 is SGHVS and CDR2 is FQNEAQ in the germline V gene. With 5 bases removed from V and 4 bases from J, the gap between germline ends came to 17 bases. DNA of the CDR3: TGTGCCAGCAGCCGTTTTGCGGGAATCGGAGAGACCCAGTACTTC. Residues: CASSRFAGIGETQYF.

This clone was seen just once. The chain combines TRBV13 with TRBJ2-7; weak D call: TRBD2 (6 bases). V shed 7 bases and J shed 1 base, with 8 bases lying between them. Germline CDR1 PRHDT, CDR2 FYEKMQ (reference sequence). CDR3 size: 12 residues. The CDR3 loop reads CASMGRSYEQYF. The CDR3 DNA reads TGTGCCAGCATGGGGAGGTCCTACGAGCAGTACTTC.

V is TRBV19 and J is TRBJ2-5; 7 nucleotides agree with TRBD1. Germline values: CDR1 LNHDA, CDR2 SQIVND (reference sequence). Trimming took 5 bases from V and 0 from J; bases not matched to a gene: 6. This CDR3 has 15 residues. The CDR3 sequence: CASSGSGGHQETQYF. CDR3 DNA sequence: TGTGCCAGTAGTGGCTCAGGGGGTCACCAAGAGACCCAGTACTTC.

V usage is TRBV5-1 and J usage is TRBJ1-4; D possibly corresponds to TRBD1 (5 bases). Trimming stripped 0 bases from V and 8 bases from J, with 11 bases between. Germline V gene sequence: CDR1 SGHRS, CDR2 YFSETQ. The CDR3 length is 14 residues. The CDR3 protein is CASSLEQAGEKLFF. The CDR3 DNA reads as TGCGCCAGCAGCTTGGAACAGGCCGGGGAAAAACTGTTTTTT.

The chain is built from TRBV30 and TRBJ2-7; 7 positions match TRBD2. The CDR3 is 14 amino acids. With 1 base clipped from V and 1 base from J, the junction kept 4 bases outside the gene matches. From germline, CDR1 is GTSNPN and CDR2 SVGIG (reference sequence). The CDR3 protein is CAWSGGSGSYEQYF. CDR3 coding DNA: TGTGCCTGGAGTGGAGGTAGCGGGTCCTACGAGCAGTACTTC.

Regarding this clone: Other DNA sequences of this sample code for an identical CDR3. This rearrangement joins TRBV3-1 (or the pseudogene TRBV3-2) to TRBJ2-5; 7 nucleotides line up with TRBD1. This CDR3 has 13 amino acids. Germline CDR1 is LGHDT and CDR2 is YNNKEL (reference sequence). V was clipped by 3 bases and J by 5 bases; unmatched bases: 3. For the CDR3, the DNA is TGTGCCAGCAGCCAGAGGGGGCAGGAGACCCAGTACTTC. Protein: CASSQRGQETQYF.

The chain employs TRBV29-1 and TRBJ2-7; 9 positions agree with TRBD1. Germline V CDR1 and CDR2: SQVTM, ANQGSEA. Germline trimming cut 4 bases from V and 7 bases from J; bases unmatched to any gene: 5. CDR3 length: 12 residues. The CDR3 nucleotides read TGCAGCGTTGTACAGGGGGCGCGGGAGCAGTACTTC. Amino acids: CSVVQGAREQYF.

This chain joins TRBV11-2 and TRBJ2-7; 7 bases line up with TRBD2. The junction had 4 bases not matched to a gene; V was cut back by 5 bases and J by 0 bases. This CDR3 contains 14 residues. Germline CDR1 is SGHAT and CDR2 is FQNNGV. The CDR3 DNA reads TGTGCCAGCAGCACTAGCGCATACTCCTACGAGCAGTACTTC. Its translation: CASSTSAYSYEQYF.

This chain joins TRBV12-3 or TRBV12-4 and TRBJ1-3; a weak D match, TRBD1 (6 bases). Trimming pared 5 bases from V and 7 bases from J, leaving 12 bases between. This CDR3 has 13 residues. The CDR3 sequence is CASSLRGGNTIYF. CDR3 bases: TGTGCCAGCAGTCTGAGGGGGGGTAACACCATATATTTT.

The V call is TRBV3-1 (or the pseudogene TRBV3-2), the J call TRBJ1-4; 7 positions match TRBD1. This CDR3 region has 13 residues. Germline V gene lookup returns CDR1 LGHDT and CDR2 YNNKEL (reference sequence). Trimming took 4 bases from V and 8 from J; bases not matched to a gene: 4. DNA of the CDR3: TGTGCCAGCAGCCCCAGGGACAGCGAAAAACTGTTTTTT. This sequence encodes CASSPRDSEKLFF.

This clone was observed a single time. The chain employs TRBV2 and TRBJ2-3; no clear D gene. The CDR3 consists of 13 residues. V lost 2 bases to trimming and J lost 4 bases, with 7 bases between them. CDR1 is SNHLY and CDR2 is FYNNEI in the germline V gene. CDR3 sequence (DNA): TGTGCCAGCAGTGAATCCCGTCCAGATACGCAGTATTTT. This gives the protein CASSESRPDTQYF.

This chain uses TRBV29-1 with TRBJ2-7, with TRBD2 matching over 12 bases. The CDR3 runs to 15 residues. Germline V gene lookup returns CDR1 SQVTM and CDR2 ANQGSEA. Trimming removed 4 bases from V and 3 bases from J; junction bases left unmatched: 7. The CDR3 sequence is CSVVFETSGSYEQYF. In DNA, the CDR3 is TGCAGCGTTGTTTTTGAGACTAGCGGGAGCTACGAGCAGTACTTC.